This TCR beta chain is from a study of cytomegalovirus exposure and HLA in healthy donors. The validation cohort, a group of 100 to 150 subjects, included the donors and was separate from the roughly 670-subject first cohort. This CDR3 has 13 amino acids. V was cut by 0 bases and J by 10 bases, with 13 bases left in between. CDR1 is SGHRS and CDR2 is YFSETQ in the germline V gene. In the case of this clone: Its antigen is unknown.

Libraries were prepared by immunoSEQ multiplex PCR; TCRdb keeps only in-frame clonotypes and omits some of them. The sample lists 130,000 to 150,000 clones, about 86% occurring once. Study-wide points: The CMV antigen specificity of a few CMV-associated chains was confirmed through in vitro analysis. According to a subsequent analysis, TCR clusters from the first cohort were inclined to appear together in the roughly 120 validation repertoires. Many donors shared some public TCRs, even though most TCR sequences were rare.

Sample: PBMCs. This chain joins TRBV5-1 and TRBJ2-5; no clear D gene. The sequence was collected from a woman between 18 and 29 years old in good health and CMV-seropositive. The chain's CDR3 is CASSLGSQARQYF. The CDR3 bases are TGCGCCAGCAGCTTGGGCTCCCAGGCCCGCCAGTACTTC.